This entry is about one TCR beta chain. The antigen is unknown. This sample is part of a study of OX40 agonist ivuxolimab in advanced cancers. Study context: The study gave patients intravenous ivuxolimab at 0.01 to 10 mg/kg every 2 weeks. Patients treated during dose escalation were battling hepatocellular carcinoma, melanoma, renal cell or head and neck cancer. Three patients got partial responses; one had hepatocellular carcinoma and two had cutaneous melanoma.

The V gene's germline CDR1 is MDHEN and CDR2 SYDVKM. Trimming took off 6 bases at V and 5 bases at J, with 5 bases between the two ends. The CDR3 has 11 amino acids. Overall study findings and caveats: More expanded clones were seen, on average, in CD8+ T cells than in CD4+.

Repertoires were generated with immunoSEQ multiplex PCR, while TCRdb's copy carries only in-frame clones and drops some. The sample lists approximately 65,000 clones; approximately 88% were seen once. Here the sequenced sample was CD4+ or CD8+ T cells sorted from blood, taken in a trial of the OX40 agonist ivuxolimab. The V gene is TRBV28, the J gene TRBJ2-1; D unclear. The TCR sequence derives from an adult with an advanced solid tumor such as melanoma, head and neck, liver or kidney cancer. CDR3 DNA: TGTGCCAGCAGGGGAAACAATGAGCAGTTCTTC. The encoded protein is CASRGNNEQFF.